These 29 T cell receptor beta chains were all obtained from the same sample, sequenced in a study of T-cell reconstitution after alpha-beta-depleted transplantation in children. Preparing the TCRbeta library involved the use of unique molecular identifiers. TCRdb called the PCR reads again in MiXCR, with one record for every CDR3 protein. The sample consists of approximately 590,000 distinct CDR3 sequences, 8% to 11% of them appearing once. The material sequenced was PBMCs from the stem cell graft donor, taken from the stem cell graft. The receptors here all came from a human donor who donated a stem cell graft to a child with acute myeloid leukemia.

This clonotype was observed many times. The chain uses TRBV20-1 and TRBJ1-4, with D uncertain. This CDR3 contains 15 residues. Trimming took off 3 bases at V and 0 bases at J, with 11 bases between the two ends. The germline V gene has CDR1 DFQATT and CDR2 SNEGSKA (reference sequence). The CDR3 nucleotides are TGCAGTGCTAGCTCCTACATTACAACTAATGAAAAACTGTTTTTT. This encodes CSASSYITTNEKLFF.

V usage is TRBV27 and J usage is TRBJ2-7; 8 positions agree with TRBD2. V trimming: 4 bases; J trimming: 3 bases; junction bases outside the gene matches: 11. The CDR3 totals 16 residues. Germline CDR1 is MNHEY and CDR2 is SMNVEV (reference sequence). The CDR3: CASSSLVGLDFYEQYF. CDR3 bases: TGTGCCAGCAGTTCCCTTGTGGGACTAGATTTCTACGAGCAGTACTTC.

The rearrangement links TRBV12-3 or TRBV12-4 to TRBJ2-7, with D uncertain. Trimming stripped 3 bases from V and 7 bases from J, with 10 bases between. CDR3 size: 12 residues. In nucleotides, the CDR3 is TGTGCCAGCAGTTTGCCCGCCACGGAGCAGTACTTC. It translates to CASSLPATEQYF.

The genes are TRBV4-2 and TRBJ1-2; D unresolved. The V and J ends lost 0 bases and 4 bases respectively, with 21 bases between them. The CDR3 has 18 amino acids. Germline assignment: CDR1 LGHNA and CDR2 YNFKEQ. In nucleotides, the CDR3 is TGTGCCAGCAGCCAAGATTCCGGAGATGACACCGGGTCCTATGGCTACACCTTC. Encoded protein: CASSQDSGDDTGSYGYTF.

This clonotype was found once. The junction does not match germline at one end; this may be a read error. The chain recombines TRBV6-2 or TRBV6-3 with TRBJ1-2; possible D gene TRBD1, 6 bases. CDR1 and CDR2 from the germline V gene are MNHEY and SVGEGT. This CDR3 is built from 14 residues. The DNA for the CDR3 is TGTGCCAGCAGTTACCGACAGGAGAACTATGGCTCCACCTTC. Protein product: CASSYRQENYGSTF.

CDR3 in amino acids: CASMAWTGNTEAFF. The CDR3 nucleotides read TGTGCCAGCATGGCATGGACAGGGAACACTGAAGCTTTCTTT. The chain recombines TRBV25-1 with TRBJ1-1; 7 bases align to TRBD1. Per the germline V gene, CDR1 is MGHDK and CDR2 is SYGVNS. The CDR3 loop spans 14 amino acids. Germline trimming cut 7 bases from V and 1 base from J; bases unmatched to any gene: 6.

The CDR3 DNA reads TGTGCCAGCAGCTTATCAGAACTTTCGAACACTGAAGCTTTCTTT. Its protein product is CASSLSELSNTEAFF. This chain connects TRBV7-3 to TRBJ1-1, with no clear D. V dropped 2 bases and J dropped 1 base, with 11 bases sitting between them. CDR1 is SGHTA and CDR2 is FQGTGA in the germline V gene. The CDR3 is made up of 15 amino acids. The whole variable domain, filled in from reference TRBV7-3 and TRBJ1-1, reads GAGVSQTPSNKVTEKGKYVELRCDPISGHTALYWYRQSLGQGPEFLIYFQGTGAADDSGLPNDRFFAVRPEGSVSTLKIQRTERGDSAVYLCASSLSELSNTEAFFGQGTRLTVV.

There are a few counts of this clonotype. The chain uses TRBV15 and TRBJ1-4; TRBD1 agrees at 9 bases. This CDR3 contains 16 residues. V lost 3 bases, J lost 3 bases, and 5 bases stayed unmatched. The germline CDR1 and CDR2 sequences are LNHNV and YYDKDF (reference sequence). The CDR3 coding sequence is TGTGCCACCAGCAGGCAACGGACAGGGGCTAATGAAAAACTGTTTTTT. Protein product: CATSRQRTGANEKLFF.

V usage is TRBV20-1 and J usage is TRBJ2-2; TRBD2 matches 9 bases. The CDR3 is 16 amino acids. Per germline, CDR1 DFQATT and CDR2 SNEGSKA (reference sequence). The ends lost 2 bases at V and 1 base at J; junction bases unmatched: 5. CDR3 residues: CSARRLAGMNTGELFF. DNA of the CDR3: TGCAGTGCTAGACGGCTAGCGGGGATGAACACCGGGGAGCTGTTTTTT.

Ten or more counts support this clonotype. The V and J genes are TRBV7-9 and TRBJ2-2; TRBD1 might be the D (5 bases). Germline V gene sequence: CDR1 SEHNR, CDR2 FQNEAQ (reference sequence). This CDR3 has 17 amino acids. V lost 8 bases, J lost 4 bases, and 23 bases lay in between. CDR3 amino acids: CASHRPQGHGSTGELFF. The CDR3 nucleotides read TGTGCCAGCCACCGGCCCCAAGGACATGGGTCCACCGGGGAGCTGTTTTTT.

This clonotype was recorded a few times. The chain has TRBV30 and TRBJ2-1; 12 bases line up with TRBD2. The CDR3 has 15 residues. The germline gives CDR1 GTSNPN, CDR2 SVGIG (reference sequence). Trimming at V came to 5 bases and at J to 4 bases, leaving 6 bases not matched to a gene. As DNA, the CDR3 is TGTGCCTGGGACACCGGGACTAGCGGGTACAATGAGCAGTTCTTC. Amino acid sequence: CAWDTGTSGYNEQFF.

The V call is TRBV9, the J call TRBJ2-1; the D call may be TRBD1 or TRBD2 (5 bases each). Germline values: CDR1 SGDLS, CDR2 YYNGEE. With 0 bases removed from V and 3 bases from J, the gap between germline ends came to 13 bases. This CDR3 has 16 amino acids. CDR3 nucleotides: TGTGCCAGCAGCGTAGGTGTTAGCGACAGCTACAATGAGCAGTTCTTC. Translated, it gives CASSVGVSDSYNEQFF.

This chain uses TRBV20-1 with TRBJ1-5; D gene unclear. The germline V gene encodes CDR1 DFQATT and CDR2 SNEGSKA (reference sequence). Between the trimmed V and J ends, which lost 1 base and 6 bases, there was a span of 13 bases. CDR3 length: 14 residues. The CDR3 sequence is CSARAPRRGQPQHF. CDR3 bases: TGCAGTGCTAGAGCCCCCCGAAGAGGTCAGCCCCAGCATTTT.

This clonotype appeared many times. This sequence joins TRBV6-2 or TRBV6-3 and TRBJ2-3; TRBD2 might be the D (5 bases). Germline CDR1 MNHEY, CDR2 SVGEGT. V was pared by 7 bases and J by 1 base, with 15 bases between. The CDR3 totals 15 residues. The CDR3 loop reads CASTQLTRGTDTQYF. In nucleotides, the CDR3 is TGTGCCAGCACCCAGCTCACGAGGGGCACAGATACGCAGTATTTT.

The genes are TRBV4-3 and TRBJ2-2, with TRBD2 matching over 8 bases. CDR3 length: 16 amino acids. CDR1 is LGHNA, CDR2 YSLEER, per germline. Trimming at V came to 4 bases and at J to 7 bases, leaving 11 bases not matched to a gene. The CDR3 loop is CASSRITGGPYGELFF. DNA of the CDR3: TGCGCCAGCAGCCGTATAACGGGAGGGCCTTACGGGGAGCTGTTTTTT.

At least ten counts were recorded for this clonotype. The V gene is TRBV20-1, the J gene TRBJ2-3; TRBD2 aligns across 14 bases. This CDR3 is built from 16 residues. V shed 1 base, J shed 4 bases, and the junction held 4 bases outside the gene matches. The germline gives CDR1 DFQATT, CDR2 SNEGSKA (reference sequence). The CDR3 sequence: CSARGRLAGGADTQYF. For the CDR3, the DNA is TGCAGTGCTAGAGGGCGACTAGCGGGAGGGGCAGATACGCAGTATTTT.

V and J are TRBV2 and TRBJ1-2, with 9 bases fitting TRBD1. The junction had 7 bases not matched to a gene; V was cut back by 1 base and J by 7 bases. In germline, CDR1 is SNHLY, CDR2 FYNNEI. The CDR3 spans 15 residues. The CDR3 sequence: CASSEVTGGAGGYTF. Written as DNA, the CDR3 is TGTGCCAGCAGTGAAGTAACAGGGGGCGCGGGTGGCTACACCTTC.

The chain uses TRBV20-1 and TRBJ2-5; 7 nucleotides align to TRBD2. The ends lost 1 base at V and 5 bases at J; junction bases unmatched: 7. The CDR3 extends over 14 amino acids. CDR1 and CDR2 from the germline V gene are DFQATT and SNEGSKA (reference sequence). CDR3 residues: CSARVPTSSETQYF. CDR3 sequence (DNA): TGCAGTGCTAGAGTCCCGACTAGCTCGGAGACCCAGTACTTC.

This chain uses TRBV12-3 or TRBV12-4 with TRBJ2-1, with TRBD2 identical over 12 bases. The J segment lost 0 bases and the V segment lost 5 bases, leaving 8 bases of the junction unmatched. The CDR3 is 18 amino acids. CDR3 protein: CASSLRTSGKFSYNEQFF. Here the CDR3 DNA reads TGTGCCAGCAGTCTTCGGACTAGCGGGAAGTTCTCCTACAATGAGCAGTTCTTC.

The CDR3 DNA is TGTGCTAGTGGTTTGGTATTCGGGGGCCAGTACAATGAGCAGTTCTTC. Amino acid sequence: CASGLVFGGQYNEQFF. J is TRBJ2-1 and V is TRBV12-5; either TRBD1 or TRBD2 may fit D (6 bases each). This CDR3 has 16 amino acids. Looked up from germline, CDR1 is LGHNT and CDR2 is FRNRAP. Trimming cost V 0 bases and J 4 bases, with 13 bases left between them.

This clonotype turned up a few times. V and J are TRBV29-1 and TRBJ2-3; 7 bases map to TRBD2. The length of the CDR3 is 15 residues. Germline CDR1 and CDR2: SQVTM and ANQGSEA. The J segment lost 1 base and the V segment lost 7 bases, leaving 11 bases of the junction unmatched. In DNA, the CDR3 is TGCAGCGAACGACCGACTAGCCTGGGCACAGATACGCAGTATTTT. Amino acid sequence: CSERPTSLGTDTQYF.

In its sample, this clonotype was seen a few times. The V gene is TRBV29-1, the J gene TRBJ2-7; D is perhaps TRBD2 (5 bases). The V end was cut by 5 bases, the J end by 4 bases, with 12 bases between. Germline loops: CDR1 SQVTM, CDR2 ANQGSEA. The CDR3 covers 12 residues. The CDR3 DNA reads TGCAGCGTTTCTAGCAACGAGTACGAGCAGTACTTC. Amino acids: CSVSSNEYEQYF.

This clonotype was seen a handful of times. V and J are TRBV5-1 and TRBJ2-5; weak D call: TRBD1 (6 bases). Germline V gene sequence: CDR1 SGHRS, CDR2 YFSETQ. CDR3 size: 14 residues. Trimming shortened V by 4 bases and J by 5 bases, and 15 bases separated the two germline ends. CDR3 bases: TGCGCCAGCAGCCGCACGGTGGGGGCGGAGACCCAGTACTTC. Its protein is CASSRTVGAETQYF. Filled out from reference TRBV5-1 and TRBJ2-5, the complete variable domain reads KAGVTQTPRYLIKTRGQQVTLSCSPISGHRSVSWYQQTPGQGLQFLFEYFSETQRNKGNFPGRFSGRQFSNSRSEMNVSTLELGDSALYLCASSRTVGAETQYFGPGTRLLVL.

There are a few counts of this clonotype. The V and J genes are TRBV7-8 and TRBJ2-7; D might be TRBD2 (6 bases). CDR1 SGHVS and CDR2 FQNEAQ come from the germline V gene. The V end lost 5 bases, the J end lost 8 bases, and 28 bases lay between the germline ends. The CDR3 extends over 17 amino acids. The CDR3, as DNA: TGTGCCAGCAGCCCTGAGCCCACCGGGACTTCGTTATATAAGCAGTACTTC. It translates to CASSPEPTGTSLYKQYF.

This rearrangement joins TRBV12-3 or TRBV12-4 to TRBJ2-3; D is uncertain. The V end lost 5 bases, the J end lost 2 bases, and 8 bases lay between the germline ends. This CDR3 has 13 residues. CDR3 amino acids: CASSPKATDTQYF. CDR3 in DNA: TGTGCCAGCAGTCCAAAAGCCACAGATACGCAGTATTTT.

This clonotype has a count of ten or more. V and J are TRBV29-1 and TRBJ2-1, with D uncertain. V lost 4 bases and J lost 9, with 16 bases in between. Germline V gene lookup returns CDR1 SQVTM and CDR2 ANQGSEA. The CDR3 loop spans 13 amino acids. In DNA, the CDR3 is TGCAGCGTTGGGGTGGGTAGCAATGGTGAGCAGTTCTTC. It yields the protein CSVGVGSNGEQFF.

This clonotype turned up a few times. The chain joins TRBV5-1 to TRBJ1-2; D call uncertain. The germline V and J ends were trimmed by 3 bases and 0 bases, with 9 bases remaining between them. CDR1 and CDR2 (germline): SGHRS, YFSETQ. The CDR3 sequence is 14 residues long. CDR3 sequence (DNA): TGCGCCAGCAGCTCGAGCCCCCCTAACTATGGCTACACCTTC. Protein sequence: CASSSSPPNYGYTF.

This clonotype was found many times. The chain carries TRBV5-6 and TRBJ2-1; D call uncertain. Per the germline V gene, CDR1 is SGHDT and CDR2 is YYEEEE. CDR3 size: 14 residues. V was shortened by 2 bases and J by 4 bases, with 10 bases between the two germline ends. CDR3 in DNA: TGTGCCAGCAGCTTATATGCGTTGTACAATGAGCAGTTCTTC. Translation: CASSLYALYNEQFF.

Only a few counts were recorded for this clonotype. The chain carries TRBV7-3 and TRBJ1-2, with TRBD1 as a possible D gene (6 bases). This CDR3 has 16 amino acids. Germline V gives CDR1 SGHTA, CDR2 FQGTGA. The V gene lost 0 bases and the J gene lost 7 bases, with 18 bases spanning the gap. This CDR3 reads CASSLTAREGGSGYTF. CDR3 nucleotide sequence: TGTGCCAGCAGCTTAACGGCTCGGGAGGGGGGAAGTGGCTACACCTTC. Filled out from reference TRBV7-3 and TRBJ1-2, the complete variable domain reads GAGVSQTPSNKVTEKGKYVELRCDPISGHTALYWYRQSLGQGPEFLIYFQGTGAADDSGLPNDRFFAVRPEGSVSTLKIQRTERGDSAVYLCASSLTAREGGSGYTFGSGTRLTVV.